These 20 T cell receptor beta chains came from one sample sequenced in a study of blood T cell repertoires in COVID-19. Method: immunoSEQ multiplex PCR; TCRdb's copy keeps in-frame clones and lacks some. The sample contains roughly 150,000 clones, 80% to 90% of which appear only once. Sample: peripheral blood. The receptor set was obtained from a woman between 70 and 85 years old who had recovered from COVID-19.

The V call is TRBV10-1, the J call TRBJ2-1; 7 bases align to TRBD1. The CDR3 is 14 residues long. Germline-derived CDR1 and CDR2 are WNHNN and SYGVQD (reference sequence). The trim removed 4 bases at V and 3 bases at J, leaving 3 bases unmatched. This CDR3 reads CASSGAGGYNEQFF. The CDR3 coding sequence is TGCGCCAGCAGTGGGGCAGGGGGCTACAATGAGCAGTTCTTC.

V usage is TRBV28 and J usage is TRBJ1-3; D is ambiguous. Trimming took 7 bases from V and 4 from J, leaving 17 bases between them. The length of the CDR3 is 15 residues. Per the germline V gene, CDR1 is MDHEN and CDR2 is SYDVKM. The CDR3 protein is CASTESRDMGNTIYF. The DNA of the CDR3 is TGTGCCAGCACCGAATCGAGGGATATGGGAAACACCATATATTTT.

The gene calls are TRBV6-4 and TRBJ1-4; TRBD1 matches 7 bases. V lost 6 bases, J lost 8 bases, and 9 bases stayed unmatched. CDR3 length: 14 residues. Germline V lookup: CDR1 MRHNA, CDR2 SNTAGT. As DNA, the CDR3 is TGTGCCAGCAGGGGAAAGGGGGCGGAGGAAAAACTGTTTTTT. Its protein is CASRGKGAEEKLFF.

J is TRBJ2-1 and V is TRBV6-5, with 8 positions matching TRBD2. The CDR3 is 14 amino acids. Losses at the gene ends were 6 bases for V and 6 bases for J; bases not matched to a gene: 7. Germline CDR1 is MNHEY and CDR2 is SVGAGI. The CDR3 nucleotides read TGTGCCAGCAGGCAACACGGGAGGGGCAATGAGCAGTTCTTC. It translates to CASRQHGRGNEQFF.

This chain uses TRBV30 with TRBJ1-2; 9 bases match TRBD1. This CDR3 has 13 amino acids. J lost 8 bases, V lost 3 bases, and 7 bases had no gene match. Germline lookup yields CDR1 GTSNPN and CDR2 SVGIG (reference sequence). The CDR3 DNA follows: TGTGCCTGGAGCTCACAGGGGGCGCGGGGCTACACCTTC. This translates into CAWSSQGARGYTF.

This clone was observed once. The CDR3 DNA is TGTGCCTGGAGTCCAGGGGACTATGGCTACACCTTC. This translates into CAWSPGDYGYTF. The J gene is TRBJ1-2, the V gene TRBV30; weak D call: TRBD1 (6 bases). Germline CDR1 reads GTSNPN; CDR2 reads SVGIG (reference sequence). V was cut by 2 bases and J by 3 bases, with 7 bases left in between. This CDR3 is built from 12 residues.

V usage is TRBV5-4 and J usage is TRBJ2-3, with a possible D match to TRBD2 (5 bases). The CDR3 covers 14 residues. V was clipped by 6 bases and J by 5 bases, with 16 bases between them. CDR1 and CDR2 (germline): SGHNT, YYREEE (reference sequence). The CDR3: CASTPGGWGDTQYF. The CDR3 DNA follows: TGTGCCAGCACCCCGGGCGGGTGGGGAGATACGCAGTATTTT.

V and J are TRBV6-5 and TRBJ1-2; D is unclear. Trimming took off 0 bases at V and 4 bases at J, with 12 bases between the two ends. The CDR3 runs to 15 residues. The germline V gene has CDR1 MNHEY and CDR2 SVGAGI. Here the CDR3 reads CASSYSAHASYGYTF. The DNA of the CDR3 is TGTGCCAGCAGTTACTCGGCCCACGCTTCCTATGGCTACACCTTC.

The CDR3 reads CASSFSGPSYEQYF. As DNA, the CDR3 is TGTGCCAGCAGTTTCAGCGGGCCCTCCTACGAGCAGTACTTC. The V and J genes are TRBV27 and TRBJ2-7; tentatively, D is TRBD2 (6 bases). This CDR3 has 14 residues. CDR1 MNHEY and CDR2 SMNVEV come from the germline V gene (reference sequence). Trimming removed 3 bases at V and 0 bases at J, with 9 bases between.

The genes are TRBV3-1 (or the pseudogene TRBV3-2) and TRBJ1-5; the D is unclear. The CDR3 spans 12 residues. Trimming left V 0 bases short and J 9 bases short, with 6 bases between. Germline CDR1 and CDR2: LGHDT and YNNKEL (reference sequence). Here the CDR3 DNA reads TGTGCCAGCAGCCAAGAGGGGAGGCCCCAGCATTTT. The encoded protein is CASSQEGRPQHF.

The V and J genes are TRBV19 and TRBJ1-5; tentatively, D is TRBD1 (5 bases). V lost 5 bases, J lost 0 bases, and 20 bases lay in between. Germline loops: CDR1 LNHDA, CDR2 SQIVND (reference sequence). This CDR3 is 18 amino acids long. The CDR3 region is CASSRGRDWGHSNQPQHF. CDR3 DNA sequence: TGTGCCAGTAGTCGGGGACGGGACTGGGGCCATAGCAATCAGCCCCAGCATTTT.

The CDR3: CAWRIAGMDTQYF. CDR3 sequence (DNA): TGTGCCTGGAGAATAGCGGGTATGGATACGCAGTATTTT. The rearrangement uses TRBV30 and TRBJ2-3; 7 positions agree with TRBD2. J was trimmed by 6 bases and V by 3 bases; bases with no gene match: 6. The germline V gene encodes CDR1 GTSNPN and CDR2 SVGIG (reference sequence). The CDR3 is 13 amino acids.

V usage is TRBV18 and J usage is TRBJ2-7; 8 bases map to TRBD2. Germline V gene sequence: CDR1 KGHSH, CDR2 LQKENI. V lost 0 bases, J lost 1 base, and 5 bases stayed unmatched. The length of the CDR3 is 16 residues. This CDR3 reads CASSPPSGRGSYEQYF. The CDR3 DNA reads TGTGCCAGCTCACCACCGTCCGGGAGGGGGTCCTACGAGCAGTACTTC.

The CDR3 DNA follows: TGCAGCGGGGGACTAGCGGGGGCCCAGGGGGAGCAGTACTTC. Protein: CSGGLAGAQGEQYF. The gene calls are TRBV29-1 and TRBJ2-7; 14 positions match TRBD2. V was clipped by 7 bases and J by 7 bases; unmatched bases: 9. This CDR3 contains 14 residues. The germline CDR1 and CDR2 sequences are SQVTM and ANQGSEA.

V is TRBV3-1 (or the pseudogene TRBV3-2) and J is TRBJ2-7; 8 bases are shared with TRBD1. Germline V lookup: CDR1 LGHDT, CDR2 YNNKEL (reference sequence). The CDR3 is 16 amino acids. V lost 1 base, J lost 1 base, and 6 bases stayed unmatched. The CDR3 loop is CASSQVPGTGSYEQYF. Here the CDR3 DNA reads TGTGCCAGCAGCCAAGTTCCTGGGACAGGATCCTACGAGCAGTACTTC.

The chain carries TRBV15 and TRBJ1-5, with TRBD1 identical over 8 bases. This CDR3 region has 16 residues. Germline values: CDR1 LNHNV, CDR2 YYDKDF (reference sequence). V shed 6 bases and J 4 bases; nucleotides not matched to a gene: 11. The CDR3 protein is CATRDPGGEGNQPQHF. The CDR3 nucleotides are TGTGCCACCAGAGACCCAGGGGGCGAGGGTAATCAGCCCCAGCATTTT.

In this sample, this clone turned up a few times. CDR3 DNA sequence: TGCGCCAGCATACTAGCGGTCGTCTCCTACAATGAGCAGTTCTTC. This sequence encodes CASILAVVSYNEQFF. The chain uses TRBV10-1 and TRBJ2-1, with TRBD2 matching 8 bases. Germline CDR1 is WNHNN and CDR2 is SYGVQD (reference sequence). Trimming removed 7 bases from V and 0 bases from J; junction bases left unmatched: 5. This CDR3 has 15 residues.

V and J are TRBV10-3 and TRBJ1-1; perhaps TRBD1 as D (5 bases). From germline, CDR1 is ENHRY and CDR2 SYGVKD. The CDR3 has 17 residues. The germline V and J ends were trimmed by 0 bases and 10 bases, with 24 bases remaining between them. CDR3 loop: CAISESMRTGTAFTAFF. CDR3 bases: TGTGCCATCAGTGAGTCTATGAGGACCGGGACTGCTTTTACAGCTTTCTTT.

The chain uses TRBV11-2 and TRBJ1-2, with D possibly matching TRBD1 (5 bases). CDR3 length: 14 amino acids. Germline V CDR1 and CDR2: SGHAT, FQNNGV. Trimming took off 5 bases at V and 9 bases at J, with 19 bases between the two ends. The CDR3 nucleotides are TGTGCCAGCAGCCCACAGGTCCCTGAGAGGAGCTACACCTTC. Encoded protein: CASSPQVPERSYTF.

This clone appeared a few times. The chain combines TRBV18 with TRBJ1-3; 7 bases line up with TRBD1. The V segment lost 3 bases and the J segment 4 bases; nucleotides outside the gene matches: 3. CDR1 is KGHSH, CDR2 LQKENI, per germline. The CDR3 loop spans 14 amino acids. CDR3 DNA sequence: TGTGCCAGCTCACCCACAGGGGCGGGAAACACCATATATTTT. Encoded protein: CASSPTGAGNTIYF.